A selection of T cell receptor beta chains follows, all from one sample in a study of T-cell reconstitution after alpha-beta-depleted transplantation in children. TCRdb reprocessed the PCR reads with MiXCR, giving one entry per CDR3 protein. The table shows approximately 200,000 distinct CDR3 sequences, with about 14% occurring only once. This material consisted of PBMCs from the stem cell graft donor, taken from the stem cell graft. The origin of the receptors is a human donor who donated a stem cell graft to a child with acute lymphoblastic leukemia. The CDR3 runs from the conserved cysteine through the conserved F or W. Fields, in order: V gene, D gene, J gene, clone size, CDR3 DNA, CDR3 protein. A D gene is named only where the DNA matches it firmly. Rows give clone size only sometimes, using once, few, many, or a class for an expanded clone.

TRBV5-1,-,TRBJ1-1,many,TGCGCCAGCAGCCCGTTCGGGGCCAACACTGAAGCTTTCTTT,CASSPFGANTEAFF
TRBV7-8,TRBD1,TRBJ2-4,many,TGTGCCAGCAGCTTAGCCCCGGGACAGGGGCAATACATTCAGTACTTC,CASSLAPGQGQYIQYF
TRBV11-2,-,TRBJ2-2,many,TGTGCCAGCAGCTCCCGACGACAGGGAGGATTAAACACCGGGGAGCTGTTTTTT,CASSSRRQGGLNTGELFF
TRBV5-1,-,TRBJ2-2,few,TGCGCCAGCAGCCCTGACGGATACACCGGGGAGCTGTTTTTT,CASSPDGYTGELFF
TRBV4-2,-,TRBJ2-7,many,TGTGCCAGCAGCCAAGAGCCCCTAATACAGGATTTCTCCTACGAGCAGTACTTC,CASSQEPLIQDFSYEQYF
TRBV15,-,TRBJ2-4,many,TGTGCCACCAGCAGCCAGAGGGTTTCCAAAAACATTCAGTACTTC,CATSSQRVSKNIQYF
TRBV4-1,TRBD2,TRBJ2-7,-,TGCGCCAGCAGCAGACAGGATACTAGCGGAGGGAGCTCCTACGAGCAGTACTTC,CASSRQDTSGGSSYEQYF
TRBV20-1,-,TRBJ2-2,-,TGCAGTGCTAGTCTGGGAGCACCGACCGGGGAGCTGTTTTTT,CSASLGAPTGELFF
TRBV11-2,TRBD2,TRBJ2-7,many,TGTGCCAGCAGCTTCCTTATGACTAGCGGGATGGGGGAGCAGTACTTC,CASSFLMTSGMGEQYF
TRBV28,TRBD1,TRBJ1-1,many,TGTGCCAGCAGTTTGGGGGAGGGGGCCCGGAACACTGAAGCTTTCTTT,CASSLGEGARNTEAFF
TRBV6-1,-,TRBJ2-3,-,TGTGCCAGCAGTGAAGCGCAAGGAGGCACAGATACGCAGTATTTT,CASSEAQGGTDTQYF
TRBV28,TRBD1,TRBJ2-1,many,TGTGCCAGCAGTTTTGGGACAGGTCACAATGAGCAGTTCTTC,CASSFGTGHNEQFF
TRBV20-1,-,TRBJ2-7,many,TGCAGTGCTAGCTGGTCATCGGGCGAGCAGTACTTC,CSASWSSGEQYF
TRBV5-1,-,TRBJ2-3,many,TGCGCCAGCAGTCGAGGGGGGGACGCAGATACGCAGTATTTT,CASSRGGDADTQYF
TRBV11-3,TRBD1,TRBJ1-4,many,TGTGCCAGCAGCCGACAGGGCTATAATGAAAAACTGTTTTTT,CASSRQGYNEKLFF
TRBV7-2,TRBD1,TRBJ2-6,few,TGTGCCAGCAGCGCAAGGGGGCCCCTCTCTGGGGCCAACGTCCTGACTTTC,CASSARGPLSGANVLTF
TRBV7-9,-,TRBJ2-3,many,TGTGCCAGCAGCCGGGTTTCCACAGATACGCAGTATTTT,CASSRVSTDTQYF
TRBV2,TRBD2,TRBJ2-1,-,TGTACCAGCAACACACCTCCGGGACTAGCGGGACGCACCTACAATGAGCAGTTCTTC,CTSNTPPGLAGRTYNEQFF
TRBV24-1,TRBD2,TRBJ2-3,many,TGTGCCACCAGTGATCCTAGCGGGAGAGGCACAGATACGCAGTATTTT,CATSDPSGRGTDTQYF
TRBV11-2,TRBD1,TRBJ1-4,many,TGTGCCAGCAGCTTAGGAATGACAGGGCTGGCTGAAAAACTGTTTTTT,CASSLGMTGLAEKLFF
TRBV12-3/TRBV12-4,TRBD2,TRBJ2-1,many,TGTGCCAGCAGTCCTTCGACTAGCGGGAGTTTCTCGTACAATGAGCAGTTCTTC,CASSPSTSGSFSYNEQFF
TRBV11-2,-,TRBJ1-1,many,TGTGCCATCACCGAAGCTTTCTTT,CAITEAFF
TRBV11-1,TRBD1,TRBJ1-3,many,TGTGCCAGCAGCTTTCCCCGAGTGGACAGGGGCTCTGGAAACACCATATATTTT,CASSFPRVDRGSGNTIYF
TRBV6-2/TRBV6-3,TRBD1,TRBJ2-1,few,TGTGCCAGCAGTTACCGCCGGGACAGGGGTCTCAATGAGCAGTTCTTC,CASSYRRDRGLNEQFF
TRBV6-2/TRBV6-3,TRBD2,TRBJ2-1,many,TGTGCCAGCAATAAGCGGGAGCCTTACAATGAGCAGTTCTTC,CASNKREPYNEQFF
TRBV5-1,-,TRBJ2-3,-,TGCGCCAGCAGCTTGGATCTCCTGGGGAGTGGGGCAGATACGCAGTATTTT,CASSLDLLGSGADTQYF
TRBV25-1,-,TRBJ2-6,-,TGTGCCAGCAGTGAATATTTAATAGGGGCGAGGGCCGGCGGGGCCAACGGCCTGACTTTC,CASSEYLIGARAGGANGLTF
TRBV20-1,TRBD1,TRBJ2-7,few,TGCAGTGCTAGAGTACAGGGGTATGACGAGCAGTACTTC,CSARVQGYDEQYF
TRBV7-9,-,TRBJ1-1,-,TGTGCCAGCAGCCCTAGGGAAGGAGGGGCTGGTACTGAAGCTTTCTTT,CASSPREGGAGTEAFF
TRBV29-1,-,TRBJ2-5,many,TGCAGCGCCGTCGACGATCGAGAGACCCAGTACTTC,CSAVDDRETQYF
TRBV12-3/TRBV12-4,-,TRBJ2-7,many,TGTGCCAGCAGTATTCGTCAGGTTAGATCCTACGAGCAGTACTTC,CASSIRQVRSYEQYF
TRBV5-1,TRBD1,TRBJ2-7,few,TGCGCCAGCAGCTCGGGACAGGGGGCTAAGGAGCAGTACTTC,CASSSGQGAKEQYF